This T cell receptor (beta chain) was observed in a study of cytomegalovirus exposure and HLA in healthy donors. Findings and caveats of the study: In a later analysis, TCR beta V- and J-gene trimming was associated with a missense DCLRE1C variant. Later work found that TCR association rates differed between HLA loci; DRB1 had the most and HLA-C the fewest. TCR beta chains numbering under 200 were designated cytomegalovirus-associated.

The CDR3 extends over 13 amino acids. Per germline, CDR1 SQVTM and CDR2 ANQGSEA. The V and J ends lost 4 bases and 4 bases, in that order; junction bases with no gene match: 6. Details on this clone: The antigen remains undetermined.

With 60 Vbeta and 13 Jbeta primers, the PCR was carried out. Clones were sequenced by immunoSEQ multiplex PCR, and TCRdb holds only the in-frame ones, with some missing. Here the sample spans approximately 140,000 clones, 55% to 80% being singletons. The sample taken for sequencing was PBMCs. The receptor comes from an older woman in good health and CMV-seropositive. The chain carries TRBV29-1 and TRBJ2-5; TRBD1 aligns across 7 bases. The CDR3 DNA sequence: TGCAGCGTTGGAACAGGGGATGGAGAGACCCAGTACTTC. It specifies CSVGTGDGETQYF.